The following is a T cell receptor beta chain sequence with its context. The data belong to a study of blood T cell repertoires in COVID-19. Study as a whole: PBMCs, B-cell-depleted T cells, or T cells provided the cDNA or gDNA that made up the material.

Profiled with immunoSEQ multiplex PCR; TCRdb holds only in-frame clones, not every one. The table lists approximately 110,000 clones, around 88% of them singletons, with roughly 5.4% in the top ten. This CDR3 has 20 amino acids. Germline CDR1 SNHLY, CDR2 FYNNEI. V lost 4 bases, J lost 7 bases, and 23 bases stayed unmatched. What was sequenced was peripheral blood. The source of this sequence is a human donor in a cohort sampled during active COVID-19. This chain joins TRBV2 and TRBJ2-1, with TRBD2 identical over 9 bases. CDR3 region: CASSALNPIAGVTEENEQFF. CDR3 DNA: TGTGCCAGCAGTGCCTTAAACCCCATAGCGGGAGTCACTGAGGAGAATGAGCAGTTCTTC.